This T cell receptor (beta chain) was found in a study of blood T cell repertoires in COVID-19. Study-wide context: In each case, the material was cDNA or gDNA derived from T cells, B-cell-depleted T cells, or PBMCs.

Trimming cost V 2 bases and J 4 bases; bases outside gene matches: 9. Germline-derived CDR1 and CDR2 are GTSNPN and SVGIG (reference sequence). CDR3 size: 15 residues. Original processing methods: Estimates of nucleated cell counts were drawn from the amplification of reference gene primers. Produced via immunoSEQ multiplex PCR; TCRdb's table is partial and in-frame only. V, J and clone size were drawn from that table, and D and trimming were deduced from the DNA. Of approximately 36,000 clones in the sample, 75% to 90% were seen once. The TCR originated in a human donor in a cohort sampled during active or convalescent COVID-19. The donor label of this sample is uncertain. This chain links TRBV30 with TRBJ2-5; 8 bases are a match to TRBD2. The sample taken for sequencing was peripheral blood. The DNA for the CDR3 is TGTGCCTGGAGTAACAGCGGGAGCATGGGAGAGACCCAGTACTTC. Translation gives CAWSNSGSMGETQYF.